This T cell receptor beta chain originates from a study of response to subunit inactivated influenza vaccine. J lost 3 bases, V lost 5 bases, and 7 bases had no gene match. CDR1 MDHEN and CDR2 SYDVKM come from the germline V gene. CDR3 length: 16 amino acids. TCRdb re-derived calls from the RT-PCR reads in MiXCR, one entry per CDR3 protein. There are roughly 540,000 distinct CDR3 sequences in the sample; roughly 23% occur only once, and 2.5% to 3.5% lies in the top ten. The table lists this clonotype with a few counts. The same specimen was also included in a second study, on T cells expressing NK-cell markers. That paper notes: It was by 5'RACE template switching with UMIs that TCR beta cDNA was made. With respect to HCMV, seven of the eight sequenced donors were seropositive, and one was seronegative. Certain NKG2C+ T cell clones were expanded, and their HCMV specificity remained unclear.

The chain joins TRBV28 to TRBJ2-7; 13 positions match TRBD2. The TCR was taken from a man aged 50-59 years who received an inactivated influenza vaccine. The sample in question was CD4+ T cells sorted from PBMCs, obtained 11 to 12 days after vaccination. The chain's CDR3 is CASSMTSGRNYYEQYF. DNA of the CDR3: TGTGCCAGCAGTATGACTAGCGGGAGGAACTACTACGAGCAGTACTTC.